This entry lists 32 T cell receptor beta chains sequenced from one sample in a study of T cells in tuberculosis. Sorting used thawed, overnight-rested PBMC stained with anti-CD3, a viability dye and GMM-loaded CD1B tetramer. C32 glucose monomycolate from Rhodococcus equi was loaded onto the CD1B tetramers. Using immunoSEQ multiplex PCR, the repertoire was profiled, and TCRdb retains in-frame clones only, with some absent. Of approximately 59,000 clones detected, approximately 80% appear once; the ten largest clones hold 9.5% to 15%. What was sequenced was CD1b-GMM tetramer-negative cells sorted from PBMCs. The receptors originated from an adult woman with latent tuberculosis.

This clone appeared a single time. The V gene is TRBV19, the J gene TRBJ2-1; the match to TRBD2 covers 12 bases. CDR1 is LNHDA and CDR2 is SQIVND in the germline V gene (reference sequence). Trimming at V came to 3 bases and at J to 6 bases, leaving 0 bases not matched to a gene. CDR3 length: 14 amino acids. The CDR3 loop reads CASSMGLAGNEQFF. The DNA of the CDR3 is TGTGCCAGTAGTATGGGACTAGCGGGCAATGAGCAGTTCTTC. Looking up the rest from reference TRBV19 and TRBJ2-1 gives the full variable domain: DGGITQSPKYLFRKEGQNVTLSCEQNLNHDAMYWYRQDPGQGLRLIYYSQIVNDFQKGDIAEGYSVSREKKESFPLTVTSAQKNPTAFYLCASSMGLAGNEQFFGPGTRLTVL.

This rearrangement joins TRBV5-1 to TRBJ2-1; D gene uncertain. CDR1 is SGHRS and CDR2 is YFSETQ in the germline V gene. Trimming pared 0 bases from V and 5 bases from J, leaving 6 bases between. The CDR3 sequence is 13 residues long. CDR3 in amino acids: CASSLGRNNEQFF. The CDR3 DNA is TGCGCCAGCAGCTTGGGGCGGAACAATGAGCAGTTCTTC.

This CDR3 reads CASSSDRSLYEQYF. The CDR3 coding sequence is TGTGCCAGCAGCTCCGACAGGTCCCTCTACGAGCAGTACTTC. V is TRBV7-9 and J is TRBJ2-7; D is perhaps TRBD1 (6 bases). The CDR3 has 14 residues. Germline V lookup: CDR1 SEHNR, CDR2 FQNEAQ (reference sequence). The V and J ends lost 4 bases and 3 bases respectively, with 13 bases between them.

The rearrangement joins TRBV19 to TRBJ1-1; D remains ambiguous. Germline CDR1 reads LNHDA; CDR2 reads SQIVND (reference sequence). The CDR3 loop spans 14 amino acids. V lost 6 bases and J 4 bases, leaving 15 bases between the germline ends. The CDR3 coding sequence is TGTGCCAGTAGCCCATCGGTCGGGAGCACTGAAGCTTTCTTT. Protein sequence: CASSPSVGSTEAFF.

This sequence joins TRBV10-1 and TRBJ2-1, with D possibly being TRBD1 (5 bases). The CDR3 has 14 residues. Germline CDR1 and CDR2: WNHNN and SYGVQD (reference sequence). Deletions cut 0 bases from V and 6 bases from J, with 9 bases between. The CDR3, as DNA: TGCGCCAGCAGTGAGTCGGTTAGGGGCAATGAGCAGTTCTTC. It is translated as CASSESVRGNEQFF.

The chain has TRBV5-1 and TRBJ1-1; 10 bases agree with TRBD1. Germline CDR1 reads SGHRS; CDR2 reads YFSETQ. This CDR3 comprises 17 residues. J lost 2 bases, V lost 4 bases, and 11 bases had no gene match. CDR3 protein: CASSHATGGGPNTEAFF. The CDR3 nucleotides are TGCGCCAGCAGCCACGCGACAGGGGGCGGCCCCAACACTGAAGCTTTCTTT.

In nucleotides, the CDR3 is TGTGCCAGCAGTTACGGGCTCTACACTGAAGCTTTCTTT. Translation: CASSYGLYTEAFF. The V and J genes are TRBV6-6 and TRBJ1-1; D uncertain. The length of the CDR3 is 13 residues. Germline values: CDR1 MNHNY, CDR2 SVGAGI (reference sequence). V gave up 2 bases and J gave up 3 bases, with 7 bases separating them.

The chain's CDR3 is CASSFKGQGTGTSRNEQFF. CDR3 nucleotides: TGTGCCAGCAGTTTCAAGGGACAGGGGACGGGGACCTCTAGGAATGAGCAGTTCTTC. This rearrangement joins TRBV27 to TRBJ2-1; 10 positions agree with TRBD1. The CDR3 length is 19 residues. Trimming at V came to 3 bases and at J to 7 bases, leaving 18 bases not matched to a gene. The germline V gene encodes CDR1 MNHEY and CDR2 SMNVEV (reference sequence).

The CDR3 reads CASRVTGGGETQYF. CDR3 DNA: TGTGCCAGCAGGGTTACAGGGGGAGGCGAGACCCAGTACTTC. The chain links TRBV28 to TRBJ2-5, with TRBD1 identical over 8 bases. The V gene's germline CDR1 is MDHEN and CDR2 SYDVKM. After removal of 6 bases from V and 5 bases from J, the junction contained 8 bases not matched to a gene. This CDR3 spans 14 amino acids.

This rearrangement joins TRBV6-6 to TRBJ1-6, with D uncertain. From germline, CDR1 is MNHNY and CDR2 SVGAGI (reference sequence). This CDR3 region has 13 residues. V was trimmed by 10 bases and J by 6 bases, leaving 13 bases between them. CDR3 sequence reads: CATSSGSNSPLHF. The CDR3 DNA sequence: TGTGCCACCTCATCAGGAAGTAATTCACCCCTCCACTTT.

Note on this clone: Germline is not matched at one junction end, which may reflect a read error. Other DNA sequences in the sample encode the same CDR3. V gene TRBV19 combines with J gene TRBJ1-2; possible D gene TRBD1, 5 bases. The germline V gene encodes CDR1 LNHDA and CDR2 SQIVND (reference sequence). The CDR3 length is 16 residues. DNA of the CDR3: TGTGCCAGTAGTATAGCGGGGGTCCAGGGCAGCTATGGCTACACCTTT. This codes for CASSIAGVQGSYGYTF.

The CDR3: CASSPIDRGSTQQYF. The CDR3 DNA sequence: TGTGCCAGCAGCCCGATAGACAGGGGATCTACACAGCAGTACTTC. This chain uses TRBV7-9 with TRBJ2-7, with 8 bases matching TRBD1. The V gene's germline CDR1 is SEHNR and CDR2 FQNEAQ (reference sequence). The CDR3 has 15 amino acids. Trimming took 5 bases from V and 8 from J; bases not matched to a gene: 14. The variable domain in full, completed from reference TRBV7-9 and TRBJ2-7, reads DTGVSQNPRHKITKRGQNVTFRCDPISEHNRLYWYRQTLGQGPEFLTYFQNEAQLEKSRLLSDRFSAERPKGSFSTLEIQRTEQGDSAMYLCASSPIDRGSTQQYFGPGTRLTVT.

V usage is TRBV29-1 and J usage is TRBJ2-7; 7 nucleotides agree with TRBD2. CDR3 length: 13 amino acids. The V gene end was trimmed by 4 bases and the J gene end by 5 bases; junction bases not matched to a gene: 8. Germline V CDR1 and CDR2: SQVTM, ANQGSEA. The CDR3 region has the DNA TGCAGCGTTGGCGGCGGGAGTCCCAACGAGCAGTACTTC. This encodes CSVGGGSPNEQYF.

CDR3 sequence reads: CATSRDRGHGELFF. For the CDR3, the DNA is TGTGCCACATCCCGGGACAGGGGCCACGGGGAGCTGTTTTTT. The chain combines TRBV19 with TRBJ2-2, with 10 bases matching TRBD1. The CDR3 runs 14 residues. The V gene end was trimmed by 10 bases and the J gene end by 7 bases; junction bases not matched to a gene: 9. Germline CDR1 is LNHDA and CDR2 is SQIVND (reference sequence).

DNA of the CDR3: TGTGCCAGCAGTCCTTCGGGACTAGCGGGGGGGGAACAGTACTTC. Amino acids: CASSPSGLAGGEQYF. The chain links TRBV28 to TRBJ2-7; the match to TRBD2 covers 16 bases. The V and J ends lost 5 bases and 10 bases, in that order; junction bases with no gene match: 8. Germline V gene data show CDR1 as MDHEN and CDR2 as SYDVKM. The CDR3 runs to 15 residues.

The chain couples TRBV27 to TRBJ1-2; TRBD1 is a possible D gene (6 bases). Trimming stripped 7 bases from V and 6 bases from J, with 21 bases between. The germline V gene encodes CDR1 MNHEY and CDR2 SMNVEV (reference sequence). This CDR3 comprises 15 residues. The CDR3 here is CASTRSGTFGNGYTF. The CDR3 bases are TGTGCCAGCACCCGCTCCGGGACATTCGGCAATGGCTACACCTTC.

The chain joins TRBV5-1 to TRBJ1-3, with D uncertain. The CDR3 totals 17 residues. V was trimmed by 5 bases and J by 0 bases, leaving 18 bases between them. Per germline, CDR1 SGHRS and CDR2 YFSETQ. This chain's CDR3 is CASRPLSSDNSGNTIYF. The CDR3 nucleotides read TGCGCCAGCAGACCGCTCAGTTCCGACAACTCTGGAAACACCATATATTTT.

A single count supports this clone. The chain is built from TRBV5-4 and TRBJ2-2, with D possibly matching TRBD2 (6 bases). The CDR3 has 15 amino acids. The V gene lost 0 bases and the J gene lost 0 bases, with 6 bases spanning the gap. Germline CDR1 reads SGHNT; CDR2 reads YYREEE (reference sequence). CDR3 DNA sequence: TGTGCCAGCAGCTTGGGGAGGGCGAACACCGGGGAGCTGTTTTTT. It is translated as CASSLGRANTGELFF.

This rearrangement joins TRBV5-1 to TRBJ2-6, with 7 nucleotides matching TRBD1. This CDR3 has 19 residues. V was clipped by 5 bases and J by 0 bases; unmatched bases: 14. CDR1 and CDR2 (germline): SGHRS, YFSETQ. The CDR3 region is CASSHTGVWLDSGANVLTF. The CDR3 DNA sequence: TGCGCCAGCAGTCACACAGGGGTGTGGCTAGACTCTGGGGCCAACGTCCTGACTTTC.

This CDR3 reads CASSREGGNTEAFF. In DNA, the CDR3 is TGTGCCAGCAGTCGGGAGGGGGGGAACACTGAAGCTTTCTTT. The chain recombines TRBV6-4 with TRBJ1-1, with a tentative D call TRBD1 (6 bases). This CDR3 has 14 residues. Germline V CDR1 and CDR2: MRHNA, SNTAGT. The V end lost 5 bases, the J end lost 1 base, and 11 bases lay between the germline ends.

This chain joins TRBV9 and TRBJ1-1, with a tentative D call TRBD1 (6 bases). Between the trimmed V and J ends, which lost 3 bases and 4 bases, there was a span of 13 bases. The V gene's germline CDR1 is SGDLS and CDR2 YYNGEE. The CDR3 length is 14 residues. The CDR3 DNA is TGTGCCAGCAGCGCGGACAGCCATTTCACTGAAGCTTTCTTT. Encoded protein: CASSADSHFTEAFF. Based on the CDR3 plus reference TRBV9 and TRBJ1-1, the full variable domain is DSGVTQTPKHLITATGQRVTLRCSPRSGDLSVYWYQQSLDQGLQFLIQYYNGEERAKGNILERFSAQQFPDLHSELNLSSLELGDSALYFCASSADSHFTEAFFGQGTRLTVV.

This clone was seen once. This chain links TRBV4-1 with TRBJ2-3; 11 bases are a match to TRBD2. The CDR3 extends over 17 amino acids. The germline V gene encodes CDR1 MGHRA and CDR2 YSYEKL. Germline trimming cut 7 bases from V and 6 bases from J; bases unmatched to any gene: 15. CDR3 DNA: TGCGCCAGCACCCAGGAGGTAGCGGGAGGGCCGAGGGATACGCAGTATTTT. Translating gives CASTQEVAGGPRDTQYF.

There are a few counts of this clone. The chain joins TRBV11-2 to TRBJ2-2, with TRBD2 matching 10 bases. V lost 8 bases, J lost 7 bases, and 10 bases stayed unmatched. CDR1 SGHAT and CDR2 FQNNGV come from the germline V gene. This CDR3 spans 15 amino acids. This chain's CDR3 is CASLLGLAEGGELFF. Here the CDR3 DNA reads TGTGCCAGCCTGCTCGGACTAGCGGAGGGCGGGGAGCTGTTTTTT.

This chain joins TRBV9 and TRBJ2-5; 8 bases align to TRBD2. Germline lookup yields CDR1 SGDLS and CDR2 YYNGEE. V lost 4 bases and J lost 7; bases outside the gene matches: 12. This CDR3 has 15 amino acids. The DNA for the CDR3 is TGTGCCAGCAGCTCCGGGACTAGTAGTTTTGGGACCCAGTACTTC. Residues: CASSSGTSSFGTQYF.

DNA for the CDR3: TGTGCCAGCTCCTGGGACAGCGGAGAGACCCAGTACTTC. Translated: CASSWDSGETQYF. This sequence joins TRBV18 and TRBJ2-5; TRBD1 matches at 7 bases. Per germline, CDR1 KGHSH and CDR2 LQKENI. J was trimmed by 4 bases and V by 6 bases; bases with no gene match: 5. This CDR3 region has 13 residues.

The rearrangement joins TRBV11-2 to TRBJ2-1; 10 bases are shared with TRBD2. V lost 1 base to trimming and J lost 2 bases; unmatched junction nucleotides: 2. Germline V gene sequence: CDR1 SGHAT, CDR2 FQNNGV. This CDR3 is 16 amino acids long. The CDR3 DNA follows: TGTGCCAGCAGCTTAGCCGGGACTAGCGCCTACAATGAGCAGTTCTTC. Translation gives CASSLAGTSAYNEQFF.

The chain combines TRBV2 with TRBJ2-2; TRBD2 is a possible D gene (6 bases). V lost 6 bases and J lost 1, with 12 bases in between. The germline V gene encodes CDR1 SNHLY and CDR2 FYNNEI. This CDR3 is built from 15 residues. The CDR3 region is CASSPVGGNTGELFF. CDR3 sequence (DNA): TGTGCCAGCAGCCCCGTGGGGGGGAACACCGGGGAGCTGTTTTTT.

The rearrangement uses TRBV2 and TRBJ1-5, with TRBD1 matching 8 bases. The germline gives CDR1 SNHLY, CDR2 FYNNEI. Losses at the gene ends were 6 bases for V and 2 bases for J; bases not matched to a gene: 3. CDR3 size: 14 residues. CDR3: CASRDRVGNQPQHF. Written as DNA, the CDR3 is TGTGCCAGCAGGGACAGGGTAGGCAATCAGCCCCAGCATTTT.

V gene TRBV5-1 combines with J gene TRBJ1-6; 7 bases line up with TRBD1. The CDR3 is made up of 15 amino acids. The J segment lost 7 bases and the V segment lost 0 bases, leaving 4 bases of the junction unmatched. Germline V lookup: CDR1 SGHRS, CDR2 YFSETQ. The CDR3 here is CASSLDRGTNSPLHF. Written as DNA, the CDR3 is TGCGCCAGCAGCTTGGACAGGGGTACGAATTCACCCCTCCACTTT.

V usage is TRBV6-5 and J usage is TRBJ1-6; 7 bases map to TRBD1. Germline V gene sequence: CDR1 MNHEY, CDR2 SVGAGI. Trimming at V came to 7 bases and at J to 5 bases, leaving 8 bases not matched to a gene. This CDR3 has 15 amino acids. CDR3 loop: CASTPGQPHNSPLHF. The CDR3 nucleotides read TGTGCCAGCACCCCGGGACAGCCACATAATTCACCCCTCCACTTT.

In regard to this clone: The sample holds other DNA sequences that translate to the same CDR3. The J gene is TRBJ2-1, the V gene TRBV19; 9 nucleotides align to TRBD2. V was clipped by 4 bases and J by 6 bases; unmatched bases: 4. The CDR3 runs to 14 residues. Germline assignment: CDR1 LNHDA and CDR2 SQIVND (reference sequence). The DNA of the CDR3 is TGTGCCAGTAGTAGCGCGGGGGGGAGCAATGAGCAGTTCTTC. It specifies CASSSAGGSNEQFF.

This clone has just a few counts. The CDR3 nucleotides are TGTGCCAGCAGCTTAGTTGAGGGTACGGGGGAGCAGTACTTC. Residues: CASSLVEGTGEQYF. This chain joins TRBV7-6 and TRBJ2-7; possibly TRBD2 for D (5 bases). Trimming took 1 base from V and 7 from J, leaving 14 bases between them. The CDR3 sequence is 14 residues long. CDR1 is SGHVS and CDR2 is FNYEAQ in the germline V gene.